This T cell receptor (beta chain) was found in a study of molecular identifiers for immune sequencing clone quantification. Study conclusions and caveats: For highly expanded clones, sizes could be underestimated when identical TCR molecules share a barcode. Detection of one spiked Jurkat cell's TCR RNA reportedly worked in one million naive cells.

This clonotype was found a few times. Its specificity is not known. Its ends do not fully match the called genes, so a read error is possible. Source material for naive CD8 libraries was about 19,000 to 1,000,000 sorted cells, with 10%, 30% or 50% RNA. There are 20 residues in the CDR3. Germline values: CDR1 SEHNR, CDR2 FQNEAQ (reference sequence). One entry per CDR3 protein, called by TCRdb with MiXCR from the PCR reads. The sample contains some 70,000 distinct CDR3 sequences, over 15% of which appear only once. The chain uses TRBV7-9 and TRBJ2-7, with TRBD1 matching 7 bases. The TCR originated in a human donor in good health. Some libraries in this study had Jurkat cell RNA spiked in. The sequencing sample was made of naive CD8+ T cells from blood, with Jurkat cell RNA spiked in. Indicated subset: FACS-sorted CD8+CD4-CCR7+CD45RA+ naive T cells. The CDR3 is CACSIATDRNKGRGLYEQYF. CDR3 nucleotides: TGTGCCTGCAGTATCGCTACGGACAGGAACAAGGGACGAGGGTTATACGAGCAGTACTTC. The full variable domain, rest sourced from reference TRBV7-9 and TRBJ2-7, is DTGVSQNPRHKITKRGQNVTFRCDPISEHNRLYWYRQTLGQGPEFLTYFQNEAQLEKSRLLSDRFSAERPKGSFSTLEIQRTEQGDSAMYLCACSIATDRNKGRGLYEQYFGPGTRLTVT.